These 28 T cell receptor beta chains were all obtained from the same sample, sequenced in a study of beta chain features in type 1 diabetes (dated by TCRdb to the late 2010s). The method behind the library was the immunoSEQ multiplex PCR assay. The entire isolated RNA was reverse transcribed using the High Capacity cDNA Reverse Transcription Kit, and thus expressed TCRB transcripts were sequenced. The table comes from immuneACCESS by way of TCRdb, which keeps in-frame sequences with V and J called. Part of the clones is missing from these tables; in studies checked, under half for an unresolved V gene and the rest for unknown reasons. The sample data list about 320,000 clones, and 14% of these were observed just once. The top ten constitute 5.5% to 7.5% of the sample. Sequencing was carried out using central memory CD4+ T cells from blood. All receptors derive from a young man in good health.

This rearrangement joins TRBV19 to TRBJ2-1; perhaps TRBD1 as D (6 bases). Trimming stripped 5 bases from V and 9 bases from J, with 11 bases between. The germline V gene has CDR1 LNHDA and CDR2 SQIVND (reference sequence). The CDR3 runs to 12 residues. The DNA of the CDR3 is TGTGCCAGTAGTGAAGGGGGAAGTGAGCAGTTCTTC. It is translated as CASSEGGSEQFF.

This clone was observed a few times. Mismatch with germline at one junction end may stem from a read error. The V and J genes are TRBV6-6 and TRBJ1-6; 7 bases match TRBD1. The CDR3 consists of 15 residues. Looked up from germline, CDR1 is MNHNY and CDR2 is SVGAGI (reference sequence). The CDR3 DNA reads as TGTGCCATCAGTGAGAAGGGACAGAGTAATTCACCCCTCCACTTT. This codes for CAISEKGQSNSPLHF.

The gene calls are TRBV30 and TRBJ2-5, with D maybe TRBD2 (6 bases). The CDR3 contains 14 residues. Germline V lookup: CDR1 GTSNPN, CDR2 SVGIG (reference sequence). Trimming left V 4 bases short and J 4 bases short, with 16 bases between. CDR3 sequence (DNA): TGTGCCTGGATCCCGATTGGAGGGCGAGAGACCCAGTACTTC. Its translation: CAWIPIGGRETQYF.

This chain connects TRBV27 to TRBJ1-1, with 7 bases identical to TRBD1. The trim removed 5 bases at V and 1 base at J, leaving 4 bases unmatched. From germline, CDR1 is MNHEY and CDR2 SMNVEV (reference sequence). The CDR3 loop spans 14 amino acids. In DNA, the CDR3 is TGTGCCAGCAGTCCACAGGGGAAGAACACTGAAGCTTTCTTT. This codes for CASSPQGKNTEAFF.

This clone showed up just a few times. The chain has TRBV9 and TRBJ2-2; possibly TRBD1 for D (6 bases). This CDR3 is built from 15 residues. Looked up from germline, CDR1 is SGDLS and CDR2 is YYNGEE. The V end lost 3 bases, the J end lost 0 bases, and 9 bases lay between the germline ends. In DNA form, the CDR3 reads TGTGCCAGCAGCGCAAGGGACACGAACACCGGGGAGCTGTTTTTT. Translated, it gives CASSARDTNTGELFF. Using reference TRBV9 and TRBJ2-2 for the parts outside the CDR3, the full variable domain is DSGVTQTPKHLITATGQRVTLRCSPRSGDLSVYWYQQSLDQGLQFLIQYYNGEERAKGNILERFSAQQFPDLHSELNLSSLELGDSALYFCASSARDTNTGELFFGEGSRLTVL.

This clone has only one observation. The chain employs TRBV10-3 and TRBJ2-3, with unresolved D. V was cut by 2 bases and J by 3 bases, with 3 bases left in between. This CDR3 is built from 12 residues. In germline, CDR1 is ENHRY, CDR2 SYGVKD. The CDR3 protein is CAISEGTDTQYF. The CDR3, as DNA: TGTGCCATCAGTGAGGGTACAGATACGCAGTATTTT.

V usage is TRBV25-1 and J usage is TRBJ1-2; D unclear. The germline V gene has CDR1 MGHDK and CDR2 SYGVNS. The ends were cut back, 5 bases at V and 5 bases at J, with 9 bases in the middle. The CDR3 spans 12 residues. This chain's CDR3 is CASSTVGYGYTF. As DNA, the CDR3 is TGTGCCAGCAGTACAGTGGGTTATGGCTACACCTTC.

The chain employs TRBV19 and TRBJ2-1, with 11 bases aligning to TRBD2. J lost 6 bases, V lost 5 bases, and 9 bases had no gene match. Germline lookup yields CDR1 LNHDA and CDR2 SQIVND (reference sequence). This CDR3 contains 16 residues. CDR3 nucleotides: TGTGCCAGTAGTGCCGATCTAGCGGGGGGCGGCAATGAGCAGTTCTTC. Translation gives CASSADLAGGGNEQFF.

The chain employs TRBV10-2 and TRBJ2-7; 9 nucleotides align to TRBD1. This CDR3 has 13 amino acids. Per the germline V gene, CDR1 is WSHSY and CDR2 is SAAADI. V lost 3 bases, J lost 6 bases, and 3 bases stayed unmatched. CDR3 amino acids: CASSDGQGIEQYF. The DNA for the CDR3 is TGCGCCAGCAGTGATGGACAGGGGATCGAGCAGTACTTC.

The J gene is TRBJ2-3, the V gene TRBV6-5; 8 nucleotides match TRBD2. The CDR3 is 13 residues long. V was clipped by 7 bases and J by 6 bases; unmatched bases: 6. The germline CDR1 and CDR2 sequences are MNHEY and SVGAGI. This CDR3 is CASTGLDEDTQYF. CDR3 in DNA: TGTGCCAGCACGGGACTAGACGAGGATACGCAGTATTTT.

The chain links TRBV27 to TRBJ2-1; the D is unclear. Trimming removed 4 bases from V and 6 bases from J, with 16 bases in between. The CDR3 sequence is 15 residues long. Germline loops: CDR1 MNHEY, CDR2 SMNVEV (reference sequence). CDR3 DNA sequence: TGTGCCAGCAGTTCCAACCGAGACGGGTTCAATGAGCAGTTCTTC. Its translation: CASSSNRDGFNEQFF.

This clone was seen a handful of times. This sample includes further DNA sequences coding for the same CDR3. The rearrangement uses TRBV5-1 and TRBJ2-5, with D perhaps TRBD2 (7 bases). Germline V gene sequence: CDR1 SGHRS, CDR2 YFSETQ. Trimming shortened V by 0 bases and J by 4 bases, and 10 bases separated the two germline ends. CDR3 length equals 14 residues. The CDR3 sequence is CASSLEGGAETQYF. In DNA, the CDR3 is TGCGCCAGCAGCTTGGAAGGGGGGGCAGAGACCCAGTACTTC.

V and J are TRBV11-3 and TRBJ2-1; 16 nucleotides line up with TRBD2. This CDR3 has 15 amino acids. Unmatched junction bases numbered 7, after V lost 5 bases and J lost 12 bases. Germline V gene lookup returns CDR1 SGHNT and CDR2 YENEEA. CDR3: CASSEGLAGGRGQFF. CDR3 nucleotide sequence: TGTGCCAGCAGCGAGGGACTAGCGGGGGGGCGCGGGCAGTTCTTC.

CDR3 DNA: TGCGCCAGCAGCTCCGGGACAGGGGTGAACACTGAAGCTTTCTTT. Residues: CASSSGTGVNTEAFF. The genes are TRBV5-1 and TRBJ1-1; 10 bases are a match to TRBD1. With V trimmed by 3 bases and J by 0 bases, 2 bases remained unmatched. CDR1 and CDR2 from the germline V gene are SGHRS and YFSETQ. The CDR3 is 15 residues long.

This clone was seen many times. The CDR3 region has the DNA TGTGCCAGCAGCCCGGACAGTAATTCACCCCTCCACTTT. It yields the protein CASSPDSNSPLHF. The rearrangement joins TRBV5-4 to TRBJ1-6; a possible D gene is TRBD1 (6 bases). V shed 4 bases and J shed 6 bases, with 8 bases lying between them. Germline V gene sequence: CDR1 SGHNT, CDR2 YYREEE (reference sequence). The CDR3 is 13 residues long.

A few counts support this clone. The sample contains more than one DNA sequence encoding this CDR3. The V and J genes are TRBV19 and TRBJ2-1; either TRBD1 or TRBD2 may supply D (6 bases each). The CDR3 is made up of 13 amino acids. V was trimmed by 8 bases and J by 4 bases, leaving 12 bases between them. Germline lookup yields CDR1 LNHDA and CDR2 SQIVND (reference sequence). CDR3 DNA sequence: TGTGCCAGTGGGGGGCGTTCTTACAATGAGCAGTTCTTC. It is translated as CASGGRSYNEQFF.

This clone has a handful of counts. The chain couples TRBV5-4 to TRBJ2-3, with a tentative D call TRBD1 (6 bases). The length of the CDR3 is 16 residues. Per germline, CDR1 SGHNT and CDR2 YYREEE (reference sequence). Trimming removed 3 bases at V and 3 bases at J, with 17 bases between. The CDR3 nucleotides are TGTGCCAGCAGCTCAAAGGGGGTAGCAGAGACAGATACGCAGTATTTT. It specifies CASSSKGVAETDTQYF.

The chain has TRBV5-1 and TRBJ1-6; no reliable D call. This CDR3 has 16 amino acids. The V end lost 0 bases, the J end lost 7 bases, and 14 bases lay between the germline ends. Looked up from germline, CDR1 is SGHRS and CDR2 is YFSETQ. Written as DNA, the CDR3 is TGCGCCAGCAGCTTGGCCGGCGGGGATGGAAATTCACCCCTCCACTTT. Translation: CASSLAGGDGNSPLHF.

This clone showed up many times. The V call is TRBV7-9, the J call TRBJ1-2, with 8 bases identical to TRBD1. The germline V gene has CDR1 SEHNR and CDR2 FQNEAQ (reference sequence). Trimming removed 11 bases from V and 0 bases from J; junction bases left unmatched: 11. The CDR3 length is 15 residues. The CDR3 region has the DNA TGTGCCTCGACCCAGGGGGCGAAGTCTAACTATGGCTACACCTTC. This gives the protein CASTQGAKSNYGYTF.

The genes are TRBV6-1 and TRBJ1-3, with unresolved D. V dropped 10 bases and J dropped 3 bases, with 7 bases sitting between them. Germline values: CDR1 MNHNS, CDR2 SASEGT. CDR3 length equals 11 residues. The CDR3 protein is CATVLGNTIYF. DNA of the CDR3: TGTGCCACCGTCCTTGGAAACACCATATATTTT.

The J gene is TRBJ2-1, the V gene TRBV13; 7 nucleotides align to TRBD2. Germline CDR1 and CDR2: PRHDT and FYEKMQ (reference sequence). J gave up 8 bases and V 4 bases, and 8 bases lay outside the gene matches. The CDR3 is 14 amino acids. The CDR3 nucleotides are TGTGCCAGCAGCTCACTAGCGTTGGTCCATGAGCAGTTCTTC. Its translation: CASSSLALVHEQFF.

CDR3 coding DNA: TGTGCCAGCAGCTTATCCGGGACAGGGGGCGAAGGCTACACCTTC. It specifies CASSLSGTGGEGYTF. The chain has TRBV7-2 and TRBJ1-2; 12 bases are shared with TRBD1. There are 15 residues in the CDR3. Germline CDR1 and CDR2: SGHTA and FQGNSA. Trimming cost V 2 bases and J 8 bases; bases outside gene matches: 6.

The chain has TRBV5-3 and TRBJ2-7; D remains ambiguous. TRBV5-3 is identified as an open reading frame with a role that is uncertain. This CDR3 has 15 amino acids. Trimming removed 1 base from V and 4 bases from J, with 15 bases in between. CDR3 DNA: TGTGCCAGAAGCTTGAGTGGGGTAGAGCAATACGAGCAGTACGTC. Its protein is CARSLSGVEQYEQYV.

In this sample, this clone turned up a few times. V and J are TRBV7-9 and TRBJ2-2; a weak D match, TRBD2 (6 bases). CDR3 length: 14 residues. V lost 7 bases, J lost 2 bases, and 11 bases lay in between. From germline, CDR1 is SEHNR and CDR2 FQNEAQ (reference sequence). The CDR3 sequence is CASIAGTNTGELFF. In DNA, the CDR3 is TGTGCCAGCATTGCGGGGACCAACACCGGGGAGCTGTTTTTT.

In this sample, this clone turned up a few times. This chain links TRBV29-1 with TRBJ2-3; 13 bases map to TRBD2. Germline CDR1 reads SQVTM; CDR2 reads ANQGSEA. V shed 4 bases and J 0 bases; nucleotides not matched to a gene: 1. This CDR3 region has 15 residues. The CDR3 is CSVGTSGGSTDTQYF. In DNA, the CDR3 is TGCAGCGTTGGGACTAGCGGGGGTAGCACAGATACGCAGTATTTT.

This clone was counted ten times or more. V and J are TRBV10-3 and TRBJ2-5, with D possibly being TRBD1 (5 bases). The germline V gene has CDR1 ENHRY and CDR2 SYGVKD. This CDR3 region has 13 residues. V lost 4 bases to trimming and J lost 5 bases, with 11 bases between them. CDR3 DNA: TGTGCCATCAGTGGAACAGGACGGGAGACCCAGTACTTC. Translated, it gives CAISGTGRETQYF.

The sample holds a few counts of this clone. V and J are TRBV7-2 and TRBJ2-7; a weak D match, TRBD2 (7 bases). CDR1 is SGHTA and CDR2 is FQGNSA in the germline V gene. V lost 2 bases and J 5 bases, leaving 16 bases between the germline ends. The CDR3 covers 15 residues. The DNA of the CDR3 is TGTGCCAGCAGCTTACGAGGGGGGGGCCCCAACGAGCAGTACTTC. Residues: CASSLRGGGPNEQYF.

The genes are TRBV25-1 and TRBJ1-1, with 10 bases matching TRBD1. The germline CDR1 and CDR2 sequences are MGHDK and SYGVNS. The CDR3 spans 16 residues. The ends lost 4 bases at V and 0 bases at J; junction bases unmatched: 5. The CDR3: CASSGDRGVMNTEAFF. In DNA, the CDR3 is TGTGCCAGCAGTGGGGACAGGGGCGTCATGAACACTGAAGCTTTCTTT.